Each of the 26 T cell receptor beta chains below was sequenced from the same sample in a study of siplizumab effects on memory and regulatory T cells. The protocol was immunoSEQ multiplex PCR, while the TCRdb copy is restricted to in-frame clones and leaves out a portion. The sample shows around 58,000 clones, less than 90% of them seen only once. Material for sequencing was memory CD4+ T cells sorted from blood. The receptor source for this set is a human donor in good health.

V is TRBV4-2 and J is TRBJ2-3; 8 bases fit TRBD2. Looked up from germline, CDR1 is LGHNA and CDR2 is YNFKEQ. The CDR3 runs 16 residues. J gave up 5 bases and V 1 base, and 8 bases lay outside the gene matches. CDR3 protein: CASSQVIAGRGDTQYF. The CDR3 coding sequence is TGTGCCAGCAGCCAAGTTATAGCGGGGAGAGGAGATACGCAGTATTTT.

The chain recombines TRBV5-4 with TRBJ2-3; D uncertain. The germline V and J ends were trimmed by 0 bases and 1 base, with 6 bases remaining between them. The germline V gene has CDR1 SGHNT and CDR2 YYREEE (reference sequence). CDR3 length equals 14 residues. The CDR3 region has the DNA TGTGCCAGCAGCTTGGGGGTGGGCACAGATACGCAGTATTTT. This codes for CASSLGVGTDTQYF.

This clone was counted a single time. The gene calls are TRBV6-1 and TRBJ1-2, with D tentatively TRBD1 (5 bases). The CDR3 length is 13 residues. Trimming left V 9 bases short and J 6 bases short, with 17 bases between. From germline, CDR1 is MNHNS and CDR2 SASEGT. The CDR3 DNA follows: TGTGCCAGTCGTGAGGGGATAGGAGATGGCTACACCTTC. It specifies CASREGIGDGYTF.

This chain joins TRBV5-1 and TRBJ2-7; TRBD1 matches at 7 bases. Per germline, CDR1 SGHRS and CDR2 YFSETQ. V gave up 1 base and J gave up 0 bases; unmatched junction bases: 4. The CDR3 loop spans 15 amino acids. CDR3 DNA: TGCGCCAGCAGCTTGACCAGGGGGAGCTCCTACGAGCAGTACTTC. Its protein is CASSLTRGSSYEQYF.

The chain is built from TRBV5-1 and TRBJ1-2, with D possibly being TRBD1 (5 bases). Germline V gene lookup returns CDR1 SGHRS and CDR2 YFSETQ. The CDR3 extends over 14 amino acids. Trimming removed 1 base at V and 5 bases at J, with 12 bases between. CDR3 sequence: CASSLFGGRYGYTF. CDR3 in DNA: TGCGCCAGCAGCTTGTTCGGGGGGAGGTATGGCTACACCTTC.

About this clone itself: Distinct nucleotide sequences in the sample also encode this CDR3. The V call is TRBV6-5, the J call TRBJ1-5; D unclear. The V gene lost 4 bases and the J gene lost 3 bases, with 10 bases spanning the gap. The CDR3 extends over 14 amino acids. Germline values: CDR1 MNHEY, CDR2 SVGAGI. CDR3 coding DNA: TGTGCCAGCAGTTCGGGAGGGTTCAATCAGCCCCAGCATTTT. This translates into CASSSGGFNQPQHF.

The chain links TRBV27 to TRBJ2-5; 7 bases are shared with TRBD2. CDR3 length: 16 amino acids. The ends lost 3 bases at V and 3 bases at J; junction bases unmatched: 10. In germline, CDR1 is MNHEY, CDR2 SMNVEV (reference sequence). The CDR3: CASSFVFGTNKETQYF. The CDR3 DNA reads TGTGCCAGCAGTTTTGTCTTCGGGACTAATAAAGAGACCCAGTACTTC.

The V and J genes are TRBV4-2 and TRBJ2-4; tentative D call: TRBD1 (6 bases). This CDR3 has 16 residues. The germline V gene has CDR1 LGHNA and CDR2 YNFKEQ. Trimming pared 0 bases from V and 7 bases from J, leaving 16 bases between. The CDR3 nucleotides read TGTGCCAGCAGCCAAGACGTCGGGCAGGGGAACAACATTCAGTACTTC. The encoded protein is CASSQDVGQGNNIQYF.

This rearrangement joins TRBV19 to TRBJ1-2; 10 positions agree with TRBD1. The CDR3 runs 14 residues. Trimming removed 3 bases from V and 5 bases from J; junction bases left unmatched: 3. Germline values: CDR1 LNHDA, CDR2 SQIVND (reference sequence). The CDR3 DNA reads as TGTGCCAGTAGTATCGGGACAGGGGAATATGGCTACACCTTC. As protein: CASSIGTGEYGYTF. The whole variable domain, filled in from reference TRBV19 and TRBJ1-2, reads DGGITQSPKYLFRKEGQNVTLSCEQNLNHDAMYWYRQDPGQGLRLIYYSQIVNDFQKGDIAEGYSVSREKKESFPLTVTSAQKNPTAFYLCASSIGTGEYGYTFGSGTRLTVV.

This chain joins TRBV9 and TRBJ1-3, with D possibly being TRBD1 (6 bases). This CDR3 is 15 amino acids long. Germline values: CDR1 SGDLS, CDR2 YYNGEE. V lost 0 bases, J lost 2 bases, and 9 bases lay in between. CDR3 nucleotide sequence: TGTGCCAGCAGCGTAGGAGGGGGTCCTGGAAACACCATATATTTT. This translates into CASSVGGGPGNTIYF.

The chain links TRBV10-3 to TRBJ2-7; 9 positions agree with TRBD1. This CDR3 contains 14 residues. J gave up 2 bases and V 6 bases, and 5 bases lay outside the gene matches. The germline V gene has CDR1 ENHRY and CDR2 SYGVKD. CDR3 in DNA: TGTGCCATCAGATCCGGGACAGGGACCTACGAGCAGTACTTC. Amino acids: CAIRSGTGTYEQYF.

This clone was detected a few times. The J gene is TRBJ2-3, the V gene TRBV7-9; D unresolved. The V gene's germline CDR1 is SEHNR and CDR2 FQNEAQ (reference sequence). The V end was cut by 4 bases, the J end by 3 bases, with 17 bases between. The CDR3 is made up of 16 amino acids. The CDR3 loop is CASSSIRVALTDTQYF. The CDR3 bases are TGTGCCAGCAGCTCAATCCGGGTTGCCTTAACAGATACGCAGTATTTT.

This clone appeared a few times. The chain joins TRBV5-1 to TRBJ2-2, with 10 positions matching TRBD2. This CDR3 region has 15 residues. Germline V gene lookup returns CDR1 SGHRS and CDR2 YFSETQ. V trimming: 9 bases; J trimming: 4 bases; junction bases outside the gene matches: 9. The CDR3 sequence is CAIVRLAGGTGELFF. CDR3 nucleotides: TGCGCCATAGTGAGACTAGCGGGCGGCACCGGGGAGCTGTTTTTT.

The chain has TRBV9 and TRBJ1-2; D is unclear. The CDR3 runs to 12 residues. With 0 bases removed from V and 4 bases from J, the gap between germline ends came to 4 bases. Germline V gives CDR1 SGDLS, CDR2 YYNGEE. The CDR3 DNA sequence: TGTGCCAGCAGCGTAGATCGCTATGGCTACACCTTC. Translating gives CASSVDRYGYTF.

The genes are TRBV5-1 and TRBJ2-1, with D maybe TRBD1 (6 bases). CDR1 SGHRS and CDR2 YFSETQ come from the germline V gene. V was cut by 2 bases and J by 6 bases, with 15 bases left in between. This CDR3 has 15 amino acids. In DNA form, the CDR3 reads TGCGCCAGCAGCTTTGGTCAGGGGCAAGTCAATGAGCAGTTCTTC. Translation gives CASSFGQGQVNEQFF.

The V and J genes are TRBV7-3 and TRBJ2-5; TRBD2 aligns across 8 bases. Germline-derived CDR1 and CDR2 are SGHTA and FQGTGA. J was trimmed by 3 bases and V by 2 bases; bases with no gene match: 5. The CDR3 has 15 amino acids. DNA for the CDR3: TGTGCCAGCAGCTTAGCGGGAGGCCGCAAAGAGACCCAGTACTTC. Protein product: CASSLAGGRKETQYF.

This chain joins TRBV6-6 and TRBJ2-1; D remains unclear. CDR1 and CDR2 (germline): MNHNY, SVGAGI (reference sequence). The length of the CDR3 is 13 residues. V lost 5 bases and J lost 8, with 13 bases in between. The CDR3: CASSDLSNYEQFF. The CDR3 DNA reads TGTGCCAGCAGTGACCTGAGTAACTATGAGCAGTTCTTC.

The gene calls are TRBV5-6 and TRBJ2-5; D unclear. V lost 0 bases to trimming and J lost 2 bases, with 17 bases between them. Germline assignment: CDR1 SGHDT and CDR2 YYEEEE. CDR3 size: 17 residues. Written as DNA, the CDR3 is TGTGCCAGCAGCTTGGGGATCCCCCACGTTATACAAGAGACCCAGTACTTC. Residues: CASSLGIPHVIQETQYF.

The chain couples TRBV7-9 to TRBJ1-2; 7 bases fit TRBD1. CDR3 length: 14 residues. Trimming at V came to 5 bases and at J to 6 bases, leaving 9 bases not matched to a gene. The germline V gene encodes CDR1 SEHNR and CDR2 FQNEAQ (reference sequence). In DNA form, the CDR3 reads TGTGCCAGCAGCAGGGGGACAGCTGTACATGGCTACACCTTC. Protein sequence: CASSRGTAVHGYTF.

The V gene is TRBV5-5, the J gene TRBJ2-6, with unresolved D. Germline CDR1 reads SGHKS; CDR2 reads YYEKEE (reference sequence). CDR3 length: 15 amino acids. V lost 7 bases and J 1 base, leaving 12 bases between the germline ends. The CDR3 protein is CASSSRGSGANVLTF. CDR3 DNA sequence: TGTGCCAGCTCATCACGCGGTTCTGGGGCCAACGTCCTGACTTTC.

V and J are TRBV6-1 and TRBJ1-5; D gene unclear. CDR1 is MNHNS and CDR2 is SASEGT in the germline V gene. Trimming shortened V by 5 bases and J by 0 bases, and 8 bases separated the two germline ends. This CDR3 has 14 amino acids. Written as DNA, the CDR3 is TGTGCCAGCAGTCGGGAGGTTAGCAATCAGCCCCAGCATTTT. Translation gives CASSREVSNQPQHF.

A single count supports this clone. V usage is TRBV7-9 and J usage is TRBJ2-7; the match to TRBD1 covers 10 bases. The CDR3 has 14 residues. V was pared by 3 bases and J by 5 bases, with 4 bases of the junction left unmatched. Per the germline V gene, CDR1 is SEHNR and CDR2 is FQNEAQ (reference sequence). CDR3 sequence: CASSFVGTGDEQYF. In nucleotides, the CDR3 is TGTGCCAGCAGCTTCGTCGGGACAGGGGACGAGCAGTACTTC.

The chain employs TRBV6-5 and TRBJ1-2; D remains unclear. The CDR3 extends over 11 amino acids. The germline gives CDR1 MNHEY, CDR2 SVGAGI. The V and J ends lost 8 bases and 8 bases respectively, with 12 bases between them. This CDR3 is CASLSYGGYTF. The CDR3 DNA is TGTGCCAGCTTGTCTTATGGAGGCTACACCTTC.

The J gene is TRBJ2-7, the V gene TRBV5-8, with D perhaps matching TRBD2 (6 bases). Trimming left V 0 bases short and J 9 bases short, with 7 bases between. Germline CDR1 and CDR2: SGHTS and YDEGEE. The CDR3 extends over 11 amino acids. Here the CDR3 DNA reads TGTGCCAGCAGCTTGGTGGGGGGGCAGTACTTC. It encodes CASSLVGGQYF.

The chain is built from TRBV19 and TRBJ2-6; D perhaps matches TRBD2 (6 bases). The ends were cut back, 5 bases at V and 2 bases at J, with 7 bases in the middle. The germline V gene has CDR1 LNHDA and CDR2 SQIVND (reference sequence). This CDR3 spans 14 amino acids. As DNA, the CDR3 is TGTGCCAGTAGTGCGGGAACTGGGGCCAACGTCCTGACTTTC. This translates into CASSAGTGANVLTF.

The chain is built from TRBV7-2 and TRBJ2-1; TRBD1 agrees at 8 bases. Germline CDR1 and CDR2: SGHTA and FQGNSA. The CDR3 runs 13 residues. V was clipped by 6 bases and J by 6 bases; unmatched bases: 4. The CDR3 sequence: CASRDRARNEQFF. Written as DNA, the CDR3 is TGTGCCAGCAGGGACAGGGCCCGCAATGAGCAGTTCTTC.